Presented here are 10 T cell receptor beta chains from one specimen sequenced in a study of blood T cell repertoires in COVID-19. Profiled with immunoSEQ multiplex PCR; TCRdb holds only in-frame clones, not every one. The sample shows about 80,000 clones, around 88% of them seen only once. Sequences were obtained from peripheral blood. All receptors come from a woman over 75 with acute or convalescent COVID-19.

The chain employs TRBV9 and TRBJ1-2; 9 positions agree with TRBD1. J lost 7 bases, V lost 1 base, and 5 bases had no gene match. Germline CDR1 reads SGDLS; CDR2 reads YYNGEE. The CDR3 extends over 14 amino acids. CDR3 DNA sequence: TGTGCCAGCAGCGTATCCCAACAGGGGGCTGGCTACACCTTC. It translates to CASSVSQQGAGYTF.

The chain carries TRBV6-1 and TRBJ1-3; D is perhaps TRBD1 (5 bases). The CDR3 sequence is 18 residues long. Between the trimmed V and J ends, which lost 0 bases and 0 bases, there was a span of 15 bases. CDR1 MNHNS and CDR2 SASEGT come from the germline V gene. CDR3 region: CASSEAHMSGVSGNTIYF. CDR3 coding DNA: TGTGCCAGCAGTGAAGCGCATATGTCGGGGGTCTCTGGAAACACCATATATTTT.

The V call is TRBV9, the J call TRBJ1-4; 8 positions match TRBD1. Germline-derived CDR1 and CDR2 are SGDLS and YYNGEE. The CDR3 runs 15 residues. The V and J ends lost 3 bases and 8 bases, in that order; junction bases with no gene match: 9. The CDR3, as DNA: TGTGCCAGCAGCGCCAAGACAGGGGCTCGGGAAAAACTGTTTTTT. Translated: CASSAKTGAREKLFF.

A single count supports this clone. The chain employs TRBV29-1 and TRBJ1-3; D gene ambiguous. The V gene lost 6 bases and the J gene lost 5 bases, with 17 bases spanning the gap. The CDR3 covers 14 residues. Germline CDR1 is SQVTM and CDR2 is ANQGSEA. The DNA of the CDR3 is TGCAGCGTGGAATTTCCCGGGGAACGAAACACCATATATTTT. The encoded protein is CSVEFPGERNTIYF.

The chain joins TRBV6-5 to TRBJ1-4; 7 bases are a match to TRBD1. Germline trimming cut 5 bases from V and 6 bases from J; bases unmatched to any gene: 6. Germline CDR1 MNHEY, CDR2 SVGAGI. The CDR3 consists of 14 residues. The CDR3 here is CASSPGGVDEKLFF. The CDR3 DNA reads TGTGCCAGCAGTCCAGGGGGAGTTGATGAAAAACTGTTTTTT.

This clone was picked up one time. The chain couples TRBV19 to TRBJ2-7; 10 bases match TRBD1. V lost 7 bases to trimming and J lost 6 bases; unmatched junction nucleotides: 12. CDR1 is LNHDA, CDR2 SQIVND, per germline (reference sequence). The CDR3 spans 15 residues. The CDR3, as DNA: TGTGCCAGTACCTCGAGGGGGACAGGGGTCCCCGAGCAGTACTTC. Translated, it gives CASTSRGTGVPEQYF.

The V gene is TRBV5-1, the J gene TRBJ1-2; tentative D call: TRBD1 (6 bases). Germline assignment: CDR1 SGHRS and CDR2 YFSETQ. This CDR3 contains 12 residues. V shed 4 bases and J shed 8 bases, with 12 bases lying between them. Written as DNA, the CDR3 is TGCGCCAGCAGCCCCAGGGGTAGCGGCTACACCTTC. Translating gives CASSPRGSGYTF.

The genes are TRBV5-1 and TRBJ1-6; the D is unclear. Trimming removed 0 bases from V and 7 bases from J, with 14 bases in between. From germline, CDR1 is SGHRS and CDR2 YFSETQ. The CDR3 has 16 amino acids. The CDR3 DNA is TGCGCCAGCAGCTTGGCCGCAGGTACCGCGAATTCACCCCTCCACTTT. It is translated as CASSLAAGTANSPLHF. The complete variable domain, with remaining parts taken from reference TRBV5-1 and TRBJ1-6, reads KAGVTQTPRYLIKTRGQQVTLSCSPISGHRSVSWYQQTPGQGLQFLFEYFSETQRNKGNFPGRFSGRQFSNSRSEMNVSTLELGDSALYLCASSLAAGTANSPLHFGNGTRLTVT.

This chain joins TRBV29-1 and TRBJ2-1, with TRBD2 matching over 10 bases. Trimming removed 8 bases from V and 6 bases from J; junction bases left unmatched: 13. Germline V lookup: CDR1 SQVTM, CDR2 ANQGSEA. The CDR3 covers 15 residues. The CDR3 region is CSTKEGTSARNEQFF. DNA for the CDR3: TGCAGCACCAAGGAGGGGACTAGCGCGCGCAATGAGCAGTTCTTC.

The gene calls are TRBV18 and TRBJ1-2; a weak D match, TRBD1 (6 bases). V dropped 4 bases and J dropped 7 bases, with 16 bases sitting between them. There are 14 residues in the CDR3. The germline V gene encodes CDR1 KGHSH and CDR2 LQKENI. The CDR3 spells CASSRNREVAGYTF. The CDR3 nucleotides are TGTGCCAGCTCACGAAACAGGGAAGTTGCTGGCTACACCTTC.